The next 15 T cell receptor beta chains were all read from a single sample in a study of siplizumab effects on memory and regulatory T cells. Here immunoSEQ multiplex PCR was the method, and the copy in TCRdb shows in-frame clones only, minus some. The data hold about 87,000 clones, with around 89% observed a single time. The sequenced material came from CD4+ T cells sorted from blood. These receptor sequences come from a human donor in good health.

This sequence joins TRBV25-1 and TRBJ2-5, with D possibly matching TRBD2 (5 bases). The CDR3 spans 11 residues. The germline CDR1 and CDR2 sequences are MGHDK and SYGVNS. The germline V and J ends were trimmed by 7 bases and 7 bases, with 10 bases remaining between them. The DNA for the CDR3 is TGTGCCAGCACCCTAGCACGGACCCAGTACTTC. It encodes CASTLARTQYF.

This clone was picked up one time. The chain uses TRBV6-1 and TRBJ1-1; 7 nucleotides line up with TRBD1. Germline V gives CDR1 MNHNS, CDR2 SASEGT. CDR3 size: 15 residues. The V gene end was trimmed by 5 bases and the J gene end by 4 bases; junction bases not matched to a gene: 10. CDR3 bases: TGTGCCAGCAGTCTAGAGAGACAGGGATCCACTGAAGCTTTCTTT. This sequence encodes CASSLERQGSTEAFF.

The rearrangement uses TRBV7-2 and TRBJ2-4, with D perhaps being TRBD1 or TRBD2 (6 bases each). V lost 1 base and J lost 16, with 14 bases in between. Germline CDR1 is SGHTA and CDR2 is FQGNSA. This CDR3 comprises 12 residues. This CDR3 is CASSLEGGRQYF. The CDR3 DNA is TGTGCCAGCAGCTTAGAGGGGGGACGCCAATACTTC. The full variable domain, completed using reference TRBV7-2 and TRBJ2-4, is GAGVSQSPSNKVTEKGKDVELRCDPISGHTALYWYRQSLGQGLEFLIYFQGNSAPDKSGLPSDRFSAERTGGSVSTLTIQRTQQEDSAVYLCASSLEGGRQYFGAGTRLSVL.

The CDR3 spells CASRIYGTGPYEQYF. The CDR3 nucleotides are TGTGCCAGCAGGATTTATGGGACAGGCCCCTACGAGCAGTACTTC. V and J are TRBV6-6 and TRBJ2-7; 8 positions agree with TRBD1. This CDR3 has 15 residues. V shed 6 bases, J shed 2 bases, and the junction held 9 bases outside the gene matches. From germline, CDR1 is MNHNY and CDR2 SVGAGI (reference sequence).

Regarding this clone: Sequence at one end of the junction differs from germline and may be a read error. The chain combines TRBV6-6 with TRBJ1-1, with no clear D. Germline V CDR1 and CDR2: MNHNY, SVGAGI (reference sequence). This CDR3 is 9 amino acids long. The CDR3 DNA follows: TGTGCCAGCAGTGAAAGGCGTAAGTTT. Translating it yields CASSERRKF.

CDR3 nucleotide sequence: TGTGCCAGCAGCCAAGAAAGGCGGCCACAAGAGACCCAGTACTTC. Amino acids: CASSQERRPQETQYF. The J gene is TRBJ2-5, the V gene TRBV14; D gene unclear. V lost 0 bases to trimming and J lost 2 bases, with 10 bases between them. This CDR3 region has 15 residues. Looked up from germline, CDR1 is SGHDN and CDR2 is FVKESK.

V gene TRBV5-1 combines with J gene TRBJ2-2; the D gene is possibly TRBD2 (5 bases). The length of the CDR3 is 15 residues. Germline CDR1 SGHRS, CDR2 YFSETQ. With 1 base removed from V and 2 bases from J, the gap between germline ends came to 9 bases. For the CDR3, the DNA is TGCGCCAGCAGCTTGAGGCTAGCCAACACCGGGGAGCTGTTTTTT. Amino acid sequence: CASSLRLANTGELFF.

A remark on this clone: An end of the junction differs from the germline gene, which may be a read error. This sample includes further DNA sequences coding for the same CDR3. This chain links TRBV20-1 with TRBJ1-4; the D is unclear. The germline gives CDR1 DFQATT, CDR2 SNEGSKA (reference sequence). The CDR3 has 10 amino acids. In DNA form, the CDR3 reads TGTAGTGCTAGGCGGGAAAAACTGTTTTTT. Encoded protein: CSARREKLFF.

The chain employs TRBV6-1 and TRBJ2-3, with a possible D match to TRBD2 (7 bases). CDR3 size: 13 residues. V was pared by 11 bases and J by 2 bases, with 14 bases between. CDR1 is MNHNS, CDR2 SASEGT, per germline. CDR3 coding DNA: TGTGCCGGGGGGGCGCCGTCCACAGATACGCAGTATTTT. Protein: CAGGAPSTDTQYF.

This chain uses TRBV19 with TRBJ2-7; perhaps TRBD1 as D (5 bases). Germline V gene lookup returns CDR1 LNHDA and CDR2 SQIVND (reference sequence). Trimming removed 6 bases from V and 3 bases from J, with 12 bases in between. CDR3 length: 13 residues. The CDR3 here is CASSTRTFYEQYF. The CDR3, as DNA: TGTGCCAGTAGCACCCGGACATTCTACGAGCAGTACTTC.

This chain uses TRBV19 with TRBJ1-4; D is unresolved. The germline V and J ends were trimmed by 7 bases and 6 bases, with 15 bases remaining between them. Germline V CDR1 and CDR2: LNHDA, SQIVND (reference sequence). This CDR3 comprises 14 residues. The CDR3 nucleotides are TGTGCCAGTAAGAAATTGGAACGTCATGAAAAACTGTTTTTT. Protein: CASKKLERHEKLFF.

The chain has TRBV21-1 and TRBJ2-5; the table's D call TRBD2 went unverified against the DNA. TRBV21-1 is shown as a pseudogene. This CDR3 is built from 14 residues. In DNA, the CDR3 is TGTGCCAGCAGCAAAGTAAGAGGGCCAGAGACCCAGTACTTC. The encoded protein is CASSKVRGPETQYF.

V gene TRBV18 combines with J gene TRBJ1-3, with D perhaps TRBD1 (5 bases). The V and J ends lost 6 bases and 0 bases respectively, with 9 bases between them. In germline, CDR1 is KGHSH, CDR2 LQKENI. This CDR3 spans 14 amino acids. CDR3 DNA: TGTGCCAGCTCCCTCGGGGCCTCTGGAAACACCATATATTTT. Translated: CASSLGASGNTIYF.

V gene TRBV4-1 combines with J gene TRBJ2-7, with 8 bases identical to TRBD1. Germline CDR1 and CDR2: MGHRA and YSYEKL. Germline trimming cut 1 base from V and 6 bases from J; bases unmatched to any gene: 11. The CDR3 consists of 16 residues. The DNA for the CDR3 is TGCGCCAGCAGCCAAGGCGGGGTCAGGGGGCAAGGCGAGCAGTACTTC. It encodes CASSQGGVRGQGEQYF.

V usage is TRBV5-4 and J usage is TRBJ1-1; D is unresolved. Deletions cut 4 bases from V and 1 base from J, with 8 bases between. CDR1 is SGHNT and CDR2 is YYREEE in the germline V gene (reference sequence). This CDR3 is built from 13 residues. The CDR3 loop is CASSRRENTEAFF. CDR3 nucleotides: TGTGCCAGCAGCCGACGGGAGAACACTGAAGCTTTCTTT.